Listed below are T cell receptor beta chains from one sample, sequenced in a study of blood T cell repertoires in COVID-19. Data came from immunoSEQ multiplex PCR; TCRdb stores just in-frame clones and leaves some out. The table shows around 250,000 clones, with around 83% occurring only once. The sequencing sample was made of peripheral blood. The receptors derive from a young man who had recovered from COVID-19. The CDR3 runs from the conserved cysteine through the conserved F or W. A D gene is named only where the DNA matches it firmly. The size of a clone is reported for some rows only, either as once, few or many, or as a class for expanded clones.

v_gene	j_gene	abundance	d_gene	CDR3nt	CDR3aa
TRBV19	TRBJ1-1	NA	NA	TGTGCCAGTAGTACTCGCCTGGGGGGGTCGGGGAGCACTGAAGCTTTCTTT	CASSTRLGGSGSTEAFF
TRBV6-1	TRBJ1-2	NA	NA	TGTGCCAGCAGTGAACAGGCACAGATCTTCTATGGCTACACCTTC	CASSEQAQIFYGYTF
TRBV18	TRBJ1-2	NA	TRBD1	TGTGCCAGCTCACCAGCCGGACAGGGGAACTATGGCTACACCTTC	CASSPAGQGNYGYTF
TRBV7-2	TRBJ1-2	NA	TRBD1	TGTGCCAGCAGCACAACCGGGACAGGGGTAGCAGGCTACACCTTC	CASSTTGTGVAGYTF
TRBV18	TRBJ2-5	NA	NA	TGTGCCAGCTCACCACCGGGCTTAGGGGGACAAGAGACCCAGTACTTC	CASSPPGLGGQETQYF
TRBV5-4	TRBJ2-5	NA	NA	TGTGCCAGCAGCTTGGGACTAGGAGGCGGGGAGACCCAGTACTTC	CASSLGLGGGETQYF
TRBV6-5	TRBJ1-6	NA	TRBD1	TGTGCCAGCAGTTGGGGACAGGCGGATTCACCCCTCCACTTT	CASSWGQADSPLHF
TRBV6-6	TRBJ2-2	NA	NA	TGTGCCAGTTACGAGGCGGGGTCCGGGGAGCTGTTTTTT	CASYEAGSGELFF
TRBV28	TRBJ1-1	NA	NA	TGTGCCAGCTTGAGGAGATCCGGCGGGGACACTGAAGCTTTCTTT	CASLRRSGGDTEAFF
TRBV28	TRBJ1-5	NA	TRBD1	TGTGCCAGCGGAACCGGGACAGGGATATATAGCAATCAGCCCCAGCATTTT	CASGTGTGIYSNQPQHF
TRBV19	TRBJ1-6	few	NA	TGTGCCACAGGGAACCGAGTGGATTCACCCCTCCACTTT	CATGNRVDSPLHF
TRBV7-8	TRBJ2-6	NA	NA	TGTGCCAGCAGCCCCCCCGCAGGGCTGGGTTCGATTGGTGGGGCCAACGTCCTGACTTTC	CASSPPAGLGSIGGANVLTF
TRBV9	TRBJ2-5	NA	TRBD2	TGTGCCAGCAGCCAGGGACTATCCTCCGAGACCCAGTACTTC	CASSQGLSSETQYF
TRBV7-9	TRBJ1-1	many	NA	TGTGCCAGCAGCTTAGAATCACGAGGTCGGACTGAAGCTTTCTTT	CASSLESRGRTEAFF
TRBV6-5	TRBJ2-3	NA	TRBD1	TGTGCCAGCGTTCATCCGGGACAGGGTACAGATACGCAGTATTTT	CASVHPGQGTDTQYF
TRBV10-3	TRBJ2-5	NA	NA	TGTGCCATCAGTGAGCCACAAGCCTCCACAGGGTACGGGACCCAGTACTTC	CAISEPQASTGYGTQYF
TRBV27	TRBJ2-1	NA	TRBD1	TGTGCCAGCACCCCGACAGGGAACGATGAGCAGTTCTTC	CASTPTGNDEQFF
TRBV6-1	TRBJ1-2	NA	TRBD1	TGTGCCAGCAGTGATCCGGGTGTCGACAGGGGGTATGGCTACACCTTC	CASSDPGVDRGYGYTF
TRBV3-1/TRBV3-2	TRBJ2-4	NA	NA	TGTGCCAGCAGCCAAAGGCCGGGATTGCACGATCCCCTAGCCAAAAACATTCAGTACTTC	CASSQRPGLHDPLAKNIQYF
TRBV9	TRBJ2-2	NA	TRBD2	TGTGCCAGCAGCCTTCGCGGTAGCGGGGTTTCTGTCACCGGGGAGCTGTTTTTT	CASSLRGSGVSVTGELFF
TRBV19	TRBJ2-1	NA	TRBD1	TGTGCCAGTACCTATCGGGACAGGGATTGGAATGAGCAGTTCTTC	CASTYRDRDWNEQFF
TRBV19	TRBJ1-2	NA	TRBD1	TGTGCCAGTAGATCACGGGACAGGGTATTCGAGAACTATGGCTACACCTTC	CASRSRDRVFENYGYTF
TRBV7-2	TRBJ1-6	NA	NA	TGTGCCAGCAGCTTAGTGAGTGTTTTTTCACCCCTCCACTTT	CASSLVSVFSPLHF
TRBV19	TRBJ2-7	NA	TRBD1	TGTGCCAGCACAGAAGCGACAGGGCCGTACGAGCAGTACTTC	CASTEATGPYEQYF
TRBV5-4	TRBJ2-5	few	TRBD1	TGTGCCAGCAGCCCGGGACAGCAAGAGACCCAGTACTTC	CASSPGQQETQYF
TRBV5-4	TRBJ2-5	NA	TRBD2	TGTGCCAGCAGCTTGGGGCCCGGGACTAGCCAAGAGACCCAGTACTTC	CASSLGPGTSQETQYF
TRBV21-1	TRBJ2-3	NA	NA	TGTGCCAGCAACAAAAGGCAGACTCCGGGGGCGCAGTATTTT	CASNKRQTPGAQYF
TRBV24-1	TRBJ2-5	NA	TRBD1	TGTGCCACCAGTGATACCGACAGGGGCGAAGAGACCCAGTACTTC	CATSDTDRGEETQYF
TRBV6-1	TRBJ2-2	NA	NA	TGTGCCAGCAGTGAAGCTCCAGGGGGGCCCCCGAACACCGGGGAGCTGTTTTTT	CASSEAPGGPPNTGELFF
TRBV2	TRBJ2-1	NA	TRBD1	TGTGCCGCCGGGGACAGGGTTCGAAATGAGCAGTTCTTC	CAAGDRVRNEQFF
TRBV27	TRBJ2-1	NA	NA	TGTGCCAGCAGAAGGGGGGGAGTCTATGAGCAGTTCTTC	CASRRGGVYEQFF
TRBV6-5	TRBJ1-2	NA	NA	TGTGCCAGCAGTTACTCAGGGGTAGGCAATGGCTACACCTTC	CASSYSGVGNGYTF
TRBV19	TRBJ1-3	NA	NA	TGTGCCAGTAGTAACCCTATATTGAGCTCTGGAAACACCATATATTTT	CASSNPILSSGNTIYF
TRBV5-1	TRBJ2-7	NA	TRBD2	TGCGCCAGCAGCAGGTCGACTAGCGGATTAAACTACGAGCAGTACTTC	CASSRSTSGLNYEQYF
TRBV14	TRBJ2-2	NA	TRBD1	TGTGCCAGCAGCCGACAGGGATTCACCGGGGAGCTGTTTTTT	CASSRQGFTGELFF
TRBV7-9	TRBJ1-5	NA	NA	TGTGCCAGCAGCTCCCAAGCGAGTAATCAGCCCCAGCATTTT	CASSSQASNQPQHF
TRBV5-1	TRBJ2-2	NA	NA	TGCGCCAGCCTTCGGGACTCCAACACCGGGGAGCTGTTTTTT	CASLRDSNTGELFF
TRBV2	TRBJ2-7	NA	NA	TGTGCCAGCAGTGAAATCGCCGGCGAGCAGTACTTC	CASSEIAGEQYF
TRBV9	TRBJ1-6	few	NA	TGTGCCAGCAGCGTCCGACAGAACCAATCACCCCTCCACTTT	CASSVRQNQSPLHF
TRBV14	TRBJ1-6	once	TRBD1	TGTGCCAGCAGCCACTCAGGGGGCTTAGACTCACCCCTCCACTTT	CASSHSGGLDSPLHF